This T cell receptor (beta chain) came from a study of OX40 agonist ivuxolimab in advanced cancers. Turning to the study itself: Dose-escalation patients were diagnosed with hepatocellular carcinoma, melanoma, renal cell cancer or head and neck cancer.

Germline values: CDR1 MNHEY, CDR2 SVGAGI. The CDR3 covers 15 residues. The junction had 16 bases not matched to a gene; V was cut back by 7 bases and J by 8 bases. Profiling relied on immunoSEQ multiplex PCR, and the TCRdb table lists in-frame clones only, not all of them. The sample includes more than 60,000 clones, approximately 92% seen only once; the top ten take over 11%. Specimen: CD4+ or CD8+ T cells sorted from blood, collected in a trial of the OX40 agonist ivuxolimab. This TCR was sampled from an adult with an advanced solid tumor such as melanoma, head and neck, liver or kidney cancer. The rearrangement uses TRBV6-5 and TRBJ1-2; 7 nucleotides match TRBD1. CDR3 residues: CASKGQELHPWGYTF. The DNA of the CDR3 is TGTGCCAGCAAAGGACAGGAACTACACCCGTGGGGCTACACCTTC.